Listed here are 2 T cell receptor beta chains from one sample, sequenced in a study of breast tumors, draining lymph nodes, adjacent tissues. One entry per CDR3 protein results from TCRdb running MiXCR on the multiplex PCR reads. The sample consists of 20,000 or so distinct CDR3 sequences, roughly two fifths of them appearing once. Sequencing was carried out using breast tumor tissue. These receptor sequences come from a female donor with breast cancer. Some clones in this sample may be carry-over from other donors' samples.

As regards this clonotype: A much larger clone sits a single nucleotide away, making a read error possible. The CDR3 protein is CASSHRTKAYNEQFF. DNA of the CDR3: TGTGCCAGCAGTCACAGGACAAAGGCCTACAATGAGCAGTTCTTC. The chain links TRBV5-4 to TRBJ2-1, with a weak D call TRBD1 (5 bases). The CDR3 consists of 15 residues. V was clipped by 5 bases and J by 2 bases, with 14 bases between them. The V gene's germline CDR1 is SGHNT and CDR2 YYREEE (reference sequence).

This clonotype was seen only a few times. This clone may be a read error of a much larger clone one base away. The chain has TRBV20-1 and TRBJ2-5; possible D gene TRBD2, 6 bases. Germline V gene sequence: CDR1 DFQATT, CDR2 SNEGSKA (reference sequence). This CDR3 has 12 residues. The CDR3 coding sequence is TGCAGTGCTAGAGTGTCGGGGGAGACCCCGTACTTC. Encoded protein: CSARVSGETPYF.